The next 21 T cell receptor beta chains were all read from a single sample in a study of PD-1 blockade in classical Hodgkin lymphoma. Time point described: cycle 4 day 1 (C4D1), after 6 weeks of nivolumab. Every patient relapsed after autologous stem cell transplantation, and brentuximab vedotin exposure varied. Measured with immunoSEQ multiplex PCR; TCRdb has only the in-frame clones, and not every one. The sample includes about 50,000 clones, 65% to 80% of them seen just once. Here the sequenced sample was peripheral blood mononuclear cells (PBMCs), taken before the fourth cycle of nivolumab. The receptors come from a human donor with classical Hodgkin lymphoma.

This clone was seen a single time. The V call is TRBV5-8, the J call TRBJ1-4, with TRBD1 identical over 7 bases. The CDR3 length is 14 residues. V shed 0 bases and J 8 bases; nucleotides not matched to a gene: 4. Germline CDR1 and CDR2: SGHTS and YDEGEE. The CDR3 sequence: CASSLGQGGEKLFF. In DNA, the CDR3 is TGTGCCAGCAGCTTGGGACAGGGCGGGGAAAAACTGTTTTTT.

The sample holds a few counts of this clone. DNA for the CDR3: TGCGCCAGCAGCCAAGATCGGACCCCGGGTGGCTACACCTTC. It codes for CASSQDRTPGGYTF. This chain uses TRBV4-3 with TRBJ1-2; D gene unclear. The CDR3 is 14 amino acids. V lost 0 bases, J lost 7 bases, and 12 bases lay in between. Per the germline V gene, CDR1 is LGHNA and CDR2 is YSLEER.

The CDR3: CASRVAGDTQYF. Written as DNA, the CDR3 is TGTGCCAGTCGAGTTGCGGGAGATACGCAGTATTTT. The gene calls are TRBV2 and TRBJ2-3, with D possibly being TRBD2 (5 bases). There are 12 residues in the CDR3. In germline, CDR1 is SNHLY, CDR2 FYNNEI. The germline V and J ends were trimmed by 9 bases and 5 bases, with 12 bases remaining between them.

The J gene is TRBJ2-5, the V gene TRBV15; D gene ambiguous. Deletions cut 0 bases from V and 1 base from J, with 12 bases between. Germline values: CDR1 LNHNV, CDR2 YYDKDF (reference sequence). The length of the CDR3 is 16 residues. CDR3 sequence reads: CATSRDLDPVQETQYF. The CDR3 coding sequence is TGTGCCACCAGCAGAGATCTGGATCCAGTCCAAGAGACCCAGTACTTC.

V usage is TRBV9 and J usage is TRBJ1-1; no clear D gene. The CDR3 is made up of 13 amino acids. Germline CDR1 and CDR2: SGDLS and YYNGEE. V was clipped by 5 bases and J by 5 bases, with 13 bases between them. The CDR3 region is CASRSRFGTEAFF. CDR3 DNA: TGTGCCAGCAGATCCCGGTTTGGAACTGAAGCTTTCTTT.

This clone was counted between two and nine times. CDR3 protein: CASGPGTSNTEAFF. The CDR3 DNA sequence: TGTGCCAGCGGCCCCGGGACATCGAACACTGAAGCTTTCTTT. The gene calls are TRBV6-6 and TRBJ1-1; D is possibly TRBD1 (6 bases). The V and J ends lost 8 bases and 1 base respectively, with 14 bases between them. Germline V CDR1 and CDR2: MNHNY, SVGAGI (reference sequence). The length of the CDR3 is 14 residues.

J is TRBJ2-7 and V is TRBV18; 10 nucleotides match TRBD1. Trimming at V came to 6 bases and at J to 2 bases, leaving 13 bases not matched to a gene. This CDR3 is built from 17 residues. The germline CDR1 and CDR2 sequences are KGHSH and LQKENI. Here the CDR3 DNA reads TGTGCCAGCTCTCCAAAGTCACCCGGGACAGGGGCCTACGAGCAGTACTTC. Amino acids: CASSPKSPGTGAYEQYF. Using reference TRBV18 and TRBJ2-7 for the parts outside the CDR3, the full variable domain is NAGVMQNPRHLVRRRGQEARLRCSPMKGHSHVYWYRQLPEEGLKFMVYLQKENIIDESGMPKERFSAEFPKEGPSILRIQQVVRGDSAAYFCASSPKSPGTGAYEQYFGPGTRLTVT.

Only one count was recorded for this clone. The genes are TRBV6-1 and TRBJ1-2; the D is unclear. The V end lost 5 bases, the J end lost 8 bases, and 18 bases lay between the germline ends. Per germline, CDR1 MNHNS and CDR2 SASEGT. CDR3 length equals 14 residues. In DNA, the CDR3 is TGTGCCAGCAGTATGCTGGGCGACCGGAACGGCTACACCTTC. Encoded protein: CASSMLGDRNGYTF.

CDR3 DNA: TGCGCCAGCAGCTACCCAGAGGGGGGGAAAGCAACTAATGAAAAACTGTTTTTT. It translates to CASSYPEGGKATNEKLFF. V and J are TRBV5-1 and TRBJ1-4, with D maybe TRBD1 (6 bases). Germline values: CDR1 SGHRS, CDR2 YFSETQ. CDR3 length equals 18 residues. V was shortened by 3 bases and J by 0 bases, with 18 bases between the two germline ends.

Details on this clone: Other DNA sequences within the sample encode an identical CDR3. This rearrangement joins TRBV7-2 to TRBJ2-7, with a tentative D call TRBD2 (5 bases). The CDR3 extends over 13 amino acids. V was trimmed by 3 bases and J by 3 bases, leaving 9 bases between them. Germline loops: CDR1 SGHTA, CDR2 FQGNSA. CDR3 nucleotide sequence: TGTGCCAGCAGCTTCGGACTGATCTACGAGCAGTACTTC. Its protein is CASSFGLIYEQYF.

V and J are TRBV15 and TRBJ1-6, with unresolved D. Germline V CDR1 and CDR2: LNHNV, YYDKDF (reference sequence). This CDR3 contains 16 residues. V was cut by 0 bases and J by 10 bases, with 16 bases left in between. The CDR3 coding sequence is TGTGCCACCAGCAGAGAGACCGGACGTATGGGCTCACCCCTCCACTTT. Protein product: CATSRETGRMGSPLHF.

The CDR3 DNA is TGTGCCAGCAGCTTAGGCGGGAGCTCAGATACGCAGTATTTT. This encodes CASSLGGSSDTQYF. This chain joins TRBV11-2 and TRBJ2-3, with TRBD2 matching over 7 bases. Germline values: CDR1 SGHAT, CDR2 FQNNGV. This CDR3 contains 14 residues. J was trimmed by 4 bases and V by 1 base; bases with no gene match: 2.

The chain links TRBV11-2 to TRBJ2-3, with a possible D match to TRBD1 (6 bases). The CDR3 sequence is 17 residues long. Germline V gene lookup returns CDR1 SGHAT and CDR2 FQNNGV. V was clipped by 5 bases and J by 1 base, with 19 bases between them. The CDR3 loop is CASSPGPGTTGTDTQYF. The CDR3 DNA sequence: TGTGCCAGCAGCCCTGGCCCAGGGACAACCGGCACAGATACGCAGTATTTT.

In the case of this clone: In the same sample, other DNA sequences code for this CDR3. The V and J genes are TRBV5-4 and TRBJ2-1; 8 bases map to TRBD2. With V trimmed by 0 bases and J by 4 bases, 6 bases remained unmatched. This CDR3 spans 16 amino acids. Germline assignment: CDR1 SGHNT and CDR2 YYREEE (reference sequence). CDR3 amino acids: CASSLGGAGAYNEQFF. The DNA for the CDR3 is TGTGCCAGCAGCTTGGGGGGAGCGGGAGCGTACAATGAGCAGTTCTTC.

The chain uses TRBV27 and TRBJ2-1; D unclear. The CDR3 is 15 amino acids. Trimming left V 6 bases short and J 4 bases short, with 16 bases between. The V gene's germline CDR1 is MNHEY and CDR2 SMNVEV (reference sequence). CDR3 amino acids: CASSPVGTGYNEQFF. The CDR3, as DNA: TGTGCCAGCAGCCCCGTAGGTACCGGTTACAATGAGCAGTTCTTC.

The V and J genes are TRBV5-1 and TRBJ2-7; D perhaps matches TRBD1 (6 bases). Trimming stripped 4 bases from V and 0 bases from J, with 14 bases between. The CDR3 extends over 15 amino acids. Germline CDR1 SGHRS, CDR2 YFSETQ. The CDR3 sequence: CASSPGTQYSYEQYF. The DNA of the CDR3 is TGCGCCAGCAGCCCCGGGACACAATACTCCTACGAGCAGTACTTC.

The chain uses TRBV7-9 and TRBJ1-2; no firm D call. The germline V gene encodes CDR1 SEHNR and CDR2 FQNEAQ (reference sequence). CDR3 length: 16 residues. Between the trimmed V and J ends, which lost 4 bases and 6 bases, there was a span of 21 bases. Written as DNA, the CDR3 is TGTGCCAGCAGCTCTTGGGGTTCCGGGAATAGGGATGGCTACACCTTC. Amino acid sequence: CASSSWGSGNRDGYTF.

This clone came up a few times. The chain carries TRBV5-1 and TRBJ2-5; D is undetermined. This CDR3 is 12 amino acids long. Germline CDR1 reads SGHRS; CDR2 reads YFSETQ. The V end was cut by 0 bases, the J end by 4 bases, with 4 bases between. CDR3 in amino acids: CASSLDIETQYF. CDR3 nucleotides: TGCGCCAGCAGCTTGGACATAGAGACCCAGTACTTC.

The V call is TRBV28, the J call TRBJ1-5; a weak D match, TRBD1 (6 bases). The germline V gene has CDR1 MDHEN and CDR2 SYDVKM. The CDR3 extends over 16 amino acids. Between the trimmed V and J ends, which lost 3 bases and 3 bases, there was a span of 15 bases. The CDR3 loop is CASSLEGRGANQPQHF. CDR3 coding DNA: TGTGCCAGCAGTTTGGAGGGCAGGGGTGCCAATCAGCCCCAGCATTTT. Together with reference TRBV28 and TRBJ1-5, the CDR3 gives the full variable domain: DVKVTQSSRYLVKRTGEKVFLECVQDMDHENMFWYRQDPGLGLRLIYFSYDVKMKEKGDIPEGYSVSREKKERFSLILESASTNQTSMYLCASSLEGRGANQPQHFGDGTRLSIL.

The chain couples TRBV11-3 to TRBJ2-1, with D perhaps assigned TRBD1 or TRBD2 (6 bases each). The germline CDR1 and CDR2 sequences are SGHNT and YENEEA. The CDR3 consists of 15 residues. Trimming removed 4 bases at V and 5 bases at J, with 15 bases between. CDR3 in amino acids: CASSSGGTSDNEQFF. The DNA of the CDR3 is TGTGCCAGCAGCTCGGGCGGGACATCCGACAATGAGCAGTTCTTC.

The chain employs TRBV5-4 and TRBJ1-2; perhaps TRBD1 as D (6 bases). The germline gives CDR1 SGHNT, CDR2 YYREEE (reference sequence). The V and J ends lost 3 bases and 4 bases respectively, with 22 bases between them. This CDR3 is built from 17 residues. DNA for the CDR3: TGTGCCAGCAGCTATAATATGGGGGCGACTCCAGGCTATGGCTACACCTTC. Its translation: CASSYNMGATPGYGYTF.